One and the same sample provided the 27 T cell receptor beta chains below, sequenced in a study of identical twins. TCRdb re-derived calls from the 5' RACE reads in MiXCR, one entry per CDR3 protein. The sample contains roughly 630,000 distinct CDR3 sequences, less than 9% of which appear only once. The same sample was also studied in work on yellow fever vaccine responses in identical twins.

Sequenced input: PBMCs. The receptors come from a young woman in good health.

This clonotype was picked up many times. The rearrangement joins TRBV6-5 to TRBJ2-5; no firm D call. The CDR3 extends over 16 amino acids. CDR1 and CDR2 (germline): MNHEY, SVGAGI. The V gene lost 0 bases and the J gene lost 1 base, with 12 bases spanning the gap. The CDR3 region has the DNA TGTGCCAGCAGTTACTCTTGGTCGGTGGGCCAAGAGACCCAGTACTTC. Translating gives CASSYSWSVGQETQYF.

This clonotype was found many times. The V and J genes are TRBV12-3 or TRBV12-4 and TRBJ2-1, with 10 positions matching TRBD2. V shed 4 bases, J shed 9 bases, and the junction held 9 bases outside the gene matches. The CDR3 runs 15 residues. The CDR3 loop reads CASSSGLAVGREQFF. In DNA form, the CDR3 reads TGTGCCAGCAGTTCAGGACTAGCGGTGGGACGTGAGCAGTTCTTC.

Many counts were recorded for this clonotype. The chain has TRBV7-9 and TRBJ2-7, with D perhaps TRBD1 or TRBD2 (6 bases each). This CDR3 has 13 residues. The V gene's germline CDR1 is SEHNR and CDR2 FQNEAQ (reference sequence). V was cut by 0 bases and J by 6 bases, with 9 bases left in between. The CDR3, as DNA: TGTGCCAGCAGCTTAGCCGGGGGCAGCGAGCAGTACGTC. This sequence encodes CASSLAGGSEQYV.

This clonotype was counted only a few times. The chain has TRBV7-9 and TRBJ2-1, with D perhaps given as TRBD1 or TRBD2 (5 bases each). V lost 8 bases and J 3 bases, leaving 17 bases between the germline ends. CDR3 length equals 15 residues. Germline lookup yields CDR1 SEHNR and CDR2 FQNEAQ (reference sequence). CDR3 DNA sequence: TGTGCCAGCCATCGTCGGGACGGGGTCTACAATGAGCAGTTCTTC. Translation: CASHRRDGVYNEQFF.

The chain employs TRBV12-3 or TRBV12-4 and TRBJ1-2, with TRBD1 matching over 8 bases. V lost 5 bases and J lost 5; bases outside the gene matches: 7. The CDR3 consists of 14 residues. This CDR3 is CASSPDRAGYGYTF. CDR3 in DNA: TGTGCCAGCAGTCCGGACAGGGCGGGGTATGGCTACACCTTC.

In its sample, this clonotype was seen many times. This sequence joins TRBV10-3 and TRBJ2-7, with unresolved D. The CDR3 consists of 19 residues. Trimming took 0 bases from V and 0 from J, leaving 21 bases between them. The germline V gene has CDR1 ENHRY and CDR2 SYGVKD. The CDR3 DNA follows: TGTGCCATCAGTGAGTCCTTCAGTCAGGCTATGCTGTCCTCCTACGAGCAGTACTTC. The encoded protein is CAISESFSQAMLSSYEQYF.

V usage is TRBV20-1 and J usage is TRBJ2-1, with D perhaps assigned TRBD1 or TRBD2 (5 bases each). Germline lookup yields CDR1 DFQATT and CDR2 SNEGSKA (reference sequence). The CDR3 has 18 residues. Trimming stripped 1 base from V and 0 bases from J, with 19 bases between. This CDR3 is CSARGWGSVGDSYNEQFF. The DNA of the CDR3 is TGCAGTGCTAGAGGGTGGGGTTCGGTGGGGGACTCCTACAATGAGCAGTTCTTC.

At least ten counts were recorded for this clonotype. The chain links TRBV6-5 to TRBJ1-1; TRBD1 matches at 7 bases. This CDR3 contains 15 residues. Germline assignment: CDR1 MNHEY and CDR2 SVGAGI. Trimming cost V 2 bases and J 6 bases; bases outside gene matches: 9. The CDR3 DNA reads as TGTGCCAGCAGTTACCTAAGGACAGGAGAGGCTGAAGCTTTCTTT. This gives the protein CASSYLRTGEAEAFF.

The rearrangement joins TRBV5-1 to TRBJ1-4; D may be TRBD1 (6 bases). The CDR3 loop spans 15 amino acids. CDR1 and CDR2 from the germline V gene are SGHRS and YFSETQ. V shed 4 bases and J shed 4 bases, with 14 bases lying between them. The CDR3 sequence: CASSPRQAYNEKLFF. The DNA of the CDR3 is TGCGCCAGCAGCCCTCGACAGGCCTATAATGAAAAACTGTTTTTT.

This clonotype has more than one count but fewer than ten. This sequence joins TRBV7-9 and TRBJ1-6; TRBD1 agrees at 12 bases. There are 16 residues in the CDR3. Trimming took 0 bases from V and 10 from J; bases not matched to a gene: 4. The germline V gene encodes CDR1 SEHNR and CDR2 FQNEAQ (reference sequence). This CDR3 is CASSLAGQGAGSPLHF. Here the CDR3 DNA reads TGTGCCAGCAGCTTAGCGGGACAGGGGGCAGGCTCACCCCTCCACTTT.

The rearrangement uses TRBV9 and TRBJ1-4; 8 bases are a match to TRBD1. The CDR3 runs 15 residues. Germline lookup yields CDR1 SGDLS and CDR2 YYNGEE. Trimming cost V 3 bases and J 8 bases; bases outside gene matches: 9. The CDR3 DNA follows: TGTGCCAGCAGCGCCCGGACAGGGATAAGGGAAAAACTGTTTTTT. Its translation: CASSARTGIREKLFF.

This clonotype was detected many times. V gene TRBV5-6 combines with J gene TRBJ2-1; D remains ambiguous. V was trimmed by 1 base and J by 7 bases, leaving 3 bases between them. CDR1 is SGHDT, CDR2 YYEEEE, per germline. This CDR3 is 11 amino acids long. Written as DNA, the CDR3 is TGTGCCAGCAGCTTGTGGAATGAGCAGTTCTTC. Its translation is CASSLWNEQFF.

This clonotype was picked up a small number of times. The chain combines TRBV20-1 with TRBJ2-3; D possibly corresponds to TRBD1 (5 bases). The length of the CDR3 is 13 residues. Per the germline V gene, CDR1 is DFQATT and CDR2 is SNEGSKA (reference sequence). The ends were cut back, 7 bases at V and 3 bases at J, with 14 bases in the middle. The CDR3 protein is CSGTQGSTDTQYF. The CDR3 coding sequence is TGCAGTGGTACCCAGGGTTCAACAGATACGCAGTATTTT.

The V call is TRBV12-3 or TRBV12-4, the J call TRBJ2-1; 7 positions agree with TRBD2. V lost 0 bases and J lost 2; bases outside the gene matches: 4. The CDR3 sequence is 16 residues long. Here the CDR3 DNA reads TGTGCCAGCAGTTTAGCGGGAGGGTTTGCCTACAATGAGCAGTTCTTC. It translates to CASSLAGGFAYNEQFF.

The genes are TRBV5-1 and TRBJ2-1; D is unclear. Trimming took off 1 base at V and 6 bases at J, with 14 bases between the two ends. The germline V gene has CDR1 SGHRS and CDR2 YFSETQ. This CDR3 is built from 15 residues. The DNA for the CDR3 is TGCGCCAGCAGCTTGTTCCCTGAAGCCCCCAATGAGCAGTTCTTC. It translates to CASSLFPEAPNEQFF.

The V and J genes are TRBV10-3 and TRBJ2-1; 8 positions agree with TRBD2. Trimming cost V 9 bases and J 9 bases; bases outside gene matches: 10. CDR3 length: 13 amino acids. Looked up from germline, CDR1 is ENHRY and CDR2 is SYGVKD. The CDR3 sequence: CAMAGGGPGEQFF. The CDR3 coding sequence is TGTGCCATGGCTGGCGGGGGGCCTGGTGAGCAGTTCTTC.

This clonotype was observed a few times. The rearrangement links TRBV15 to TRBJ2-2; D may be TRBD2 (5 bases). The CDR3 loop spans 14 amino acids. The V gene's germline CDR1 is LNHNV and CDR2 YYDKDF (reference sequence). The germline V and J ends were trimmed by 1 base and 7 bases, with 10 bases remaining between them. DNA of the CDR3: TGTGCCACCAGCAGAGCCCTCGGGGTCGGGGAGCTGTTTTTT. Residues: CATSRALGVGELFF.

There are many counts of this clonotype. V is TRBV9 and J is TRBJ1-1, with 7 positions matching TRBD1. The CDR3 contains 14 residues. With V trimmed by 4 bases and J by 0 bases, 3 bases remained unmatched. The V gene's germline CDR1 is SGDLS and CDR2 YYNGEE. CDR3 in amino acids: CASSYRGMNTEAFF. Here the CDR3 DNA reads TGTGCCAGCAGCTACAGGGGCATGAACACTGAAGCTTTCTTT.

This clonotype was counted many times. The chain couples TRBV6-4 to TRBJ2-3; 9 bases are a match to TRBD2. This CDR3 comprises 17 residues. CDR1 and CDR2 from the germline V gene are MRHNA and SNTAGT. Losses at the gene ends were 0 bases for V and 6 bases for J; bases not matched to a gene: 10. CDR3 residues: CASSDSMGLAGSDTQYF. In DNA, the CDR3 is TGTGCCAGCAGTGACTCTATGGGACTAGCAGGGTCGGATACGCAGTATTTT.

Many counts were recorded for this clonotype. The rearrangement links TRBV7-2 to TRBJ2-2, with 7 positions matching TRBD1. This CDR3 has 15 residues. Germline trimming cut 3 bases from V and 6 bases from J; bases unmatched to any gene: 7. From germline, CDR1 is SGHTA and CDR2 FQGNSA. For the CDR3, the DNA is TGTGCCAGCAGCTTGGACAGGTTTGGGGCCGGGGAGCTGTTTTTT. Its protein product is CASSLDRFGAGELFF.

The chain recombines TRBV12-3 or TRBV12-4 with TRBJ2-1; the match to TRBD1 covers 7 bases. CDR3 length equals 16 residues. After removal of 5 bases from V and 1 base from J, the junction contained 8 bases not matched to a gene. The CDR3 region is CASSPLGGISYNEQFF. The CDR3 nucleotides are TGTGCCAGCAGTCCCCTAGGGGGCATATCCTACAATGAGCAGTTCTTC.

The chain couples TRBV28 to TRBJ1-1; no definite D call. The CDR3 covers 12 residues. Germline V gene lookup returns CDR1 MDHEN and CDR2 SYDVKM. Trimming stripped 5 bases from V and 5 bases from J, with 9 bases between. CDR3 coding DNA: TGTGCCAGCAGTAAGGACCGGACTGAAGCTTTCTTT. It encodes CASSKDRTEAFF.

This clonotype has just a few counts. The gene calls are TRBV5-6 and TRBJ1-5; no firm D call. Germline V gives CDR1 SGHDT, CDR2 YYEEEE. The CDR3 contains 14 residues. V dropped 4 bases and J dropped 9 bases, with 17 bases sitting between them. The CDR3 protein is CASSPMDLGGPQHF. The DNA for the CDR3 is TGTGCCAGCAGCCCCATGGATCTAGGTGGGCCCCAGCATTTT.

Only a few counts were recorded for this clonotype. The chain links TRBV6-5 to TRBJ2-3, with 9 bases that match TRBD2. Unmatched junction bases numbered 4, after V lost 0 bases and J lost 3 bases. The CDR3 sequence is 16 residues long. Germline loops: CDR1 MNHEY, CDR2 SVGAGI. Written as DNA, the CDR3 is TGTGCCAGCAGTTACTCGCCTAGCGGGGAAACAGATACGCAGTATTTT. Protein product: CASSYSPSGETDTQYF.

This rearrangement joins TRBV6-5 to TRBJ1-2, with no clear D. Germline V gene data show CDR1 as MNHEY and CDR2 as SVGAGI. V was cut by 0 bases and J by 5 bases, with 10 bases left in between. The CDR3 covers 14 residues. The CDR3 protein is CASSYSAETYGYTF. CDR3 in DNA: TGTGCCAGCAGTTACTCGGCGGAAACTTATGGCTACACCTTC.

This clonotype was counted only a few times. V usage is TRBV12-3 or TRBV12-4 and J usage is TRBJ2-1, with a possible D match to TRBD2 (6 bases). Trimming removed 4 bases at V and 9 bases at J, with 10 bases between. The CDR3 runs to 12 residues. The CDR3 bases are TGTGCCAGCAGTTCGGGACTTCCTGAGCAGTTCTTC. This gives the protein CASSSGLPEQFF.

The chain has TRBV5-1 and TRBJ2-7, with 7 bases lining up with TRBD1. The CDR3 covers 16 residues. Germline trimming cut 0 bases from V and 7 bases from J; bases unmatched to any gene: 13. CDR1 is SGHRS, CDR2 YFSETQ, per germline. Here the CDR3 reads CASSLAPTGLGVEQYV. DNA of the CDR3: TGCGCCAGCAGCTTGGCCCCGACAGGGCTAGGCGTAGAGCAGTACGTC.